The 25 T cell receptor beta chains reported below all come from one sample, sequenced in a study of T cells after yellow fever vaccination. TCRdb analysed the 5' RACE reads with MiXCR anew, one entry per CDR3 protein. Of some 600,000 distinct CDR3 sequences listed, about a sixth were seen once; the top ten hold roughly 17%. Sequenced material: PBMCs, taken 5 days after the first yellow fever vaccination. The source of these receptors is a young man who received the YFV17D yellow fever vaccine.

Here the CDR3 DNA reads TGTGCCAGCTCACGGACAGTGGTGACTGAAGCTTTCTTT. It specifies CASSRTVVTEAFF. This sequence joins TRBV18 and TRBJ1-1; D might be TRBD1 (6 bases). V lost 4 bases to trimming and J lost 5 bases, with 11 bases between them. The V gene's germline CDR1 is KGHSH and CDR2 LQKENI. This CDR3 is 13 amino acids long. Full variable domain (remainder filled in from reference TRBV18 and TRBJ1-1): NAGVMQNPRHLVRRRGQEARLRCSPMKGHSHVYWYRQLPEEGLKFMVYLQKENIIDESGMPKERFSAEFPKEGPSILRIQQVVRGDSAAYFCASSRTVVTEAFFGQGTRLTVV.

This clonotype was detected a few times. The rearrangement links TRBV18 to TRBJ2-1; TRBD1 matches 10 bases. CDR3 length: 16 residues. V was clipped by 3 bases and J by 4 bases; unmatched bases: 6. Germline V CDR1 and CDR2: KGHSH, LQKENI. CDR3 residues: CASSPPGTGDYNEQFF. The CDR3 region has the DNA TGTGCCAGCTCACCGCCCGGGACAGGGGATTACAATGAGCAGTTCTTC.

The rearrangement joins TRBV27 to TRBJ1-1; D is uncertain. The CDR3 spans 16 residues. Trimming took off 0 bases at V and 4 bases at J, with 15 bases between the two ends. Germline V gene data show CDR1 as MNHEY and CDR2 as SMNVEV (reference sequence). CDR3 in DNA: TGTGCCAGCAGTTTATCGTTCGGCTTGAGTTTCACTGAAGCTTTCTTT. Protein: CASSLSFGLSFTEAFF.

This clonotype was counted only a few times. The chain has TRBV3-1 and TRBJ2-3; D unclear. The CDR3 runs 14 residues. Germline V gives CDR1 LGHDT, CDR2 YNNKEL (reference sequence). V lost 8 bases and J lost 0, with 12 bases in between. In nucleotides, the CDR3 is TGTGCCAGCGGCCGACAAGCCAGCACAGATACGCAGTATTTT. Encoded protein: CASGRQASTDTQYF.

The chain has TRBV28 and TRBJ1-6; TRBD1 is a possible D gene (6 bases). Trimming stripped 11 bases from V and 0 bases from J, with 14 bases between. CDR1 and CDR2 from the germline V gene are MDHEN and SYDVKM. The CDR3 runs to 15 residues. This CDR3 is CAVTGFSSYNSPLHF. The CDR3 DNA sequence: TGTGCCGTTACAGGGTTTAGCTCCTATAATTCACCCCTCCACTTT.

This clonotype was observed a few times. The V gene is TRBV5-1, the J gene TRBJ2-5; D call uncertain. From germline, CDR1 is SGHRS and CDR2 YFSETQ. The CDR3 is made up of 16 amino acids. V was clipped by 0 bases and J by 5 bases, with 17 bases between them. CDR3 residues: CASSLAWSGLGETQYF. CDR3 sequence (DNA): TGCGCCAGCAGCTTGGCCTGGTCAGGATTAGGGGAGACCCAGTACTTC.

This chain uses TRBV7-9 with TRBJ1-2; possibly TRBD1 for D (5 bases). Germline V gene data show CDR1 as SEHNR and CDR2 as FQNEAQ (reference sequence). The CDR3 covers 17 residues. V was cut by 4 bases and J by 4 bases, with 22 bases left in between. CDR3 residues: CASSSLPTAARGYGYTF. The CDR3 DNA sequence: TGTGCCAGCAGCTCCCTCCCGACAGCGGCTCGGGGCTATGGCTACACCTTC.

V and J are TRBV7-2 and TRBJ2-5, with D hard to call. Looked up from germline, CDR1 is SGHTA and CDR2 is FQGNSA. The CDR3 length is 13 residues. The V gene lost 5 bases and the J gene lost 6 bases, with 13 bases spanning the gap. CDR3 in amino acids: CASSPSWAQTQYF. CDR3 in DNA: TGTGCCAGCAGCCCCTCTTGGGCCCAGACCCAGTACTTC.

This clonotype was found many times. V gene TRBV28 combines with J gene TRBJ2-7; maybe TRBD2 (6 bases). The CDR3 totals 14 residues. In germline, CDR1 is MDHEN, CDR2 SYDVKM. V was shortened by 5 bases and J by 5 bases, with 16 bases between the two germline ends. The CDR3 DNA sequence: TGTGCCAGCAGTGCTCCAGGGAGGACCCACGAGCAGTACGTC. Translation: CASSAPGRTHEQYV.

This clonotype was observed at least ten times. V is TRBV29-1 and J is TRBJ1-1; D is undetermined. V lost 6 bases, J lost 1 base, and 12 bases lay in between. Germline CDR1 reads SQVTM; CDR2 reads ANQGSEA. CDR3 size: 13 residues. Here the CDR3 DNA reads TGCAGCGTCGGTGCATTTTCGAACACTGAAGCTTTCTTT. Its protein is CSVGAFSNTEAFF. Supplemented by reference TRBV29-1 and TRBJ1-1, the full variable domain reads SAVISQKPSRDICQRGTSLTIQCQVDSQVTMMFWYRQQPGQSLTLIATANQGSEATYESGFVIDKFPISRPNLTFSTLTVSNMSPEDSSIYLCSVGAFSNTEAFFGQGTRLTVV.

A few counts support this clonotype. The J gene is TRBJ1-5, the V gene TRBV7-9; no clear D gene. Germline V gives CDR1 SEHNR, CDR2 FQNEAQ (reference sequence). CDR3 size: 13 residues. V lost 3 bases to trimming and J lost 7 bases, with 10 bases between them. The CDR3 here is CASSLVDFQPQHF. The CDR3 bases are TGTGCCAGCAGCTTGGTGGATTTCCAGCCCCAGCATTTT.

This clonotype has more than one count but fewer than ten. The V gene is TRBV2, the J gene TRBJ2-3; no firm D call. The CDR3 totals 15 residues. Trimming cost V 2 bases and J 0 bases, with 9 bases left between them. Germline V gene lookup returns CDR1 SNHLY and CDR2 FYNNEI. CDR3 sequence reads: CASSEIGMSTDTQYF. DNA for the CDR3: TGTGCCAGCAGTGAAATTGGAATGAGCACAGATACGCAGTATTTT.

A few counts support this clonotype. The chain carries TRBV4-3 and TRBJ1-1; D ambiguous. Trimming took off 1 base at V and 6 bases at J, with 6 bases between the two ends. The CDR3 is 12 amino acids. Germline V gene sequence: CDR1 LGHNA, CDR2 YSLEER. The CDR3 DNA reads TGCGCCAGCAGCCAAGGAAGCTCTGAAGCTTTCTTT. Translated, it gives CASSQGSSEAFF.

The chain recombines TRBV18 with TRBJ1-2; 10 nucleotides align to TRBD1. The germline V gene has CDR1 KGHSH and CDR2 LQKENI. Losses at the gene ends were 3 bases for V and 7 bases for J; bases not matched to a gene: 8. The CDR3 is made up of 15 amino acids. CDR3 in amino acids: CASSPSGTGDFGYTF. The DNA of the CDR3 is TGTGCCAGCTCACCTTCCGGGACAGGGGATTTTGGCTACACCTTC. The full variable domain, in which reference TRBV18 and TRBJ1-2 provide the parts outside the CDR3, is NAGVMQNPRHLVRRRGQEARLRCSPMKGHSHVYWYRQLPEEGLKFMVYLQKENIIDESGMPKERFSAEFPKEGPSILRIQQVVRGDSAAYFCASSPSGTGDFGYTFGSGTRLTVV.

This clonotype was counted only a few times. V is TRBV18 and J is TRBJ2-7; 11 bases match TRBD1. CDR3 length equals 18 residues. CDR1 and CDR2 from the germline V gene are KGHSH and LQKENI. J was trimmed by 2 bases and V by 3 bases; bases with no gene match: 12. Here the CDR3 reads CASSPRTTGQGVTYEQYF. In nucleotides, the CDR3 is TGTGCCAGCTCACCCAGAACAACGGGACAGGGGGTAACCTACGAGCAGTACTTC.

This clonotype has at least ten counts. The genes are TRBV20-1 and TRBJ1-1, with 9 nucleotides matching TRBD1. Looked up from germline, CDR1 is DFQATT and CDR2 is SNEGSKA (reference sequence). The junction had 1 base not matched to a gene; V was cut back by 5 bases and J by 9 bases. The CDR3 length is 10 residues. CDR3 nucleotide sequence: TGCAGTGCTGGACAGGGGCAAGCTTTCTTT. Amino acids: CSAGQGQAFF.

A few counts support this clonotype. The chain recombines TRBV11-2 with TRBJ2-2, with 8 bases identical to TRBD2. Looked up from germline, CDR1 is SGHAT and CDR2 is FQNNGV. The CDR3 totals 18 residues. V shed 4 bases, J shed 3 bases, and the junction held 13 bases outside the gene matches. The CDR3 spells CASSSLPGGQMYTGELFF. In DNA form, the CDR3 reads TGTGCCAGCAGCTCACTACCGGGGGGGCAAATGTACACCGGGGAGCTGTTTTTT.

The rearrangement joins TRBV7-2 to TRBJ2-2, with 8 bases that match TRBD1. This CDR3 region has 15 residues. Germline V gene data show CDR1 as SGHTA and CDR2 as FQGNSA. Losses at the gene ends were 5 bases for V and 5 bases for J; bases not matched to a gene: 7. CDR3 amino acids: CASSNRDRMTGELFF. The DNA of the CDR3 is TGTGCCAGCAGCAACCGGGACAGGATGACCGGGGAGCTGTTTTTT.

In this sample, this clonotype turned up a few times. The V call is TRBV6-2 or TRBV6-3, the J call TRBJ2-1; 10 bases align to TRBD2. Germline CDR1 and CDR2: MNHEY and SVGEGT. With V trimmed by 5 bases and J by 7 bases, 8 bases remained unmatched. This CDR3 is 15 amino acids long. CDR3 residues: CASSPQRGGGNEQFF. The CDR3 DNA reads TGTGCCAGCAGTCCCCAGCGGGGGGGGGGAAATGAGCAGTTCTTC.

This sequence joins TRBV13 and TRBJ2-6, with 7 bases lining up with TRBD2. Germline CDR1 PRHDT, CDR2 FYEKMQ (reference sequence). The length of the CDR3 is 19 residues. V was pared by 7 bases and J by 0 bases, with 15 bases of the junction left unmatched. As DNA, the CDR3 is TGTGCCAGCAAAGGAAGATGGGACTATCGGGGCTCTGGGGCCAACGTCCTGACTTTC. Translation: CASKGRWDYRGSGANVLTF. The full variable domain, rest sourced from reference TRBV13 and TRBJ2-6, is AAGVIQSPRHLIKEKRETATLKCYPIPRHDTVYWYQQGPGQDPQFLISFYEKMQSDKGSIPDRFSAQQFSDYHSELNMSSLELGDSALYFCASKGRWDYRGSGANVLTFGAGSRLTVL.

This chain links TRBV11-2 with TRBJ2-1; D gene uncertain. This CDR3 region has 13 residues. In germline, CDR1 is SGHAT, CDR2 FQNNGV. The V end lost 0 bases, the J end lost 9 bases, and 9 bases lay between the germline ends. The CDR3 DNA follows: TGTGCCAGCAGCTTAGAAACTTTGGGTGAGCAGTTCTTC. Protein product: CASSLETLGEQFF.

A word on this clonotype: Germline is not matched at one junction end, which may reflect a read error. This sequence joins TRBV10-3 and TRBJ2-3; no clear D gene. The germline gives CDR1 ENHRY, CDR2 SYGVKD. The CDR3 runs 15 residues. The CDR3 DNA reads TGTGCCATCAGCGAGTTGGGCAGGAACACAGATACGCAGTATTTT. This encodes CAISELGRNTDTQYF.

The CDR3 nucleotides read TGTGCCAGCTCGCCCTCGGGGGCACATGAGCAGTTCTTC. This translates into CASSPSGAHEQFF. This chain links TRBV18 with TRBJ2-1; D possibly uses TRBD1 or TRBD2 (6 bases each). This CDR3 has 13 amino acids. Germline-derived CDR1 and CDR2 are KGHSH and LQKENI. V lost 6 bases and J 8 bases, leaving 14 bases between the germline ends.

This clonotype was detected a few times. The V and J genes are TRBV20-1 and TRBJ2-7, with D unclear. The CDR3 sequence is 14 residues long. Germline V gives CDR1 DFQATT, CDR2 SNEGSKA (reference sequence). The V end lost 0 bases, the J end lost 0 bases, and 9 bases lay between the germline ends. The CDR3 DNA follows: TGCAGTGCTAGAGATCGGTACTACTCCTACGAGCAGTACTTC. It is translated as CSARDRYYSYEQYF.

This clonotype was counted only a few times. The chain recombines TRBV5-1 with TRBJ2-3, with D perhaps given as TRBD1 or TRBD2 (5 bases each). CDR3 size: 17 residues. V lost 4 bases and J lost 6, with 24 bases in between. The germline CDR1 and CDR2 sequences are SGHRS and YFSETQ. The CDR3 DNA is TGCGCCAGCAGCCGACGCACCGGGGCAGACTACACGGATACGCAGTATTTT. It translates to CASSRRTGADYTDTQYF.